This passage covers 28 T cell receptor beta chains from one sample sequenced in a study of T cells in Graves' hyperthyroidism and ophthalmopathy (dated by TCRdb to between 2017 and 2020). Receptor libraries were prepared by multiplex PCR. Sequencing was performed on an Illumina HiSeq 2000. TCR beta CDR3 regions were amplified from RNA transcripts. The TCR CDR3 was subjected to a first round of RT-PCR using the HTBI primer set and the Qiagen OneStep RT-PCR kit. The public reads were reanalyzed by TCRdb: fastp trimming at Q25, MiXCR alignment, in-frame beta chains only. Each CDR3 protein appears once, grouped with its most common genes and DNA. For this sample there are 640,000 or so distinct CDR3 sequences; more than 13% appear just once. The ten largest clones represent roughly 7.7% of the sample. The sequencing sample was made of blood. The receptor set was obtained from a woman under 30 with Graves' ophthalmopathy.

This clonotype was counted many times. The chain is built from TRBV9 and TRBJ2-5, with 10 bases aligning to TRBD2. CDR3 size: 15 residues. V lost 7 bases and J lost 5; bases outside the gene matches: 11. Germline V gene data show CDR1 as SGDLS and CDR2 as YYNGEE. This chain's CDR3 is CASAPGSGRAETQYF. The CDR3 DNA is TGTGCCAGCGCCCCGGGCAGCGGGAGGGCTGAGACCCAGTACTTC. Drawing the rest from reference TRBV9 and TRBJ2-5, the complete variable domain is DSGVTQTPKHLITATGQRVTLRCSPRSGDLSVYWYQQSLDQGLQFLIQYYNGEERAKGNILERFSAQQFPDLHSELNLSSLELGDSALYFCASAPGSGRAETQYFGPGTRLLVL.

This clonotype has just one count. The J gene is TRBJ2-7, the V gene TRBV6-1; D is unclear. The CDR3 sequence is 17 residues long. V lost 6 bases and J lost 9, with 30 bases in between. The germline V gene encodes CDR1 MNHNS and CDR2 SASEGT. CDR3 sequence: CASRTDSQLTPRLGQYF. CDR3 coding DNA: TGTGCCAGCAGAACGGATAGTCAACTGACGCCGAGACTTGGGCAGTACTTC.

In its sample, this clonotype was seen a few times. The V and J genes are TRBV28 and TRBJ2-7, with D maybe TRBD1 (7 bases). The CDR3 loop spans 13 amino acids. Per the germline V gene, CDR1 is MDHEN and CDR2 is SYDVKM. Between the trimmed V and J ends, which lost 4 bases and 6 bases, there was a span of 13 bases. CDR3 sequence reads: CASSWWQGGEQYF. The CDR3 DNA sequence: TGTGCCAGCAGTTGGTGGCAGGGGGGCGAGCAGTACTTC.

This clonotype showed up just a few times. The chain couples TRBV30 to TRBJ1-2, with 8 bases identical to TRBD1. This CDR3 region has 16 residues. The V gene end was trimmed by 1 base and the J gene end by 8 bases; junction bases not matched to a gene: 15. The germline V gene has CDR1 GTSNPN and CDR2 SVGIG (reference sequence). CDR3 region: CAWSAWGQEWAGGYTF. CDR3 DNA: TGTGCCTGGAGTGCCTGGGGACAGGAATGGGCCGGGGGCTACACCTTC.

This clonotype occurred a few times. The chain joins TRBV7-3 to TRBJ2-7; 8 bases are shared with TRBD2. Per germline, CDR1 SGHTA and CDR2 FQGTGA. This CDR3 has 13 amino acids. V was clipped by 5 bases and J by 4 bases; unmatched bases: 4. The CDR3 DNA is TGTGCCAGCAGCCAGACTAGCGTTTACGAGCAGTACTTC. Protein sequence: CASSQTSVYEQYF.

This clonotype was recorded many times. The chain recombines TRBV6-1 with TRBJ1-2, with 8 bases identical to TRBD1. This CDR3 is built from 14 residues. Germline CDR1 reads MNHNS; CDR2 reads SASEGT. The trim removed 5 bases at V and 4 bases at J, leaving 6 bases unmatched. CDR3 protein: CASSPDRGIYGYTF. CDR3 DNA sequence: TGTGCCAGCAGTCCCGACAGGGGCATCTATGGCTACACCTTC.

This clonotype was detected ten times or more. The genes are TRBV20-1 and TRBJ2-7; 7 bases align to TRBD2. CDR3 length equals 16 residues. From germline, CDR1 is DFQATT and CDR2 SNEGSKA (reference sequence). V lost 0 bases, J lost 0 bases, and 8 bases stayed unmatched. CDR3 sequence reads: CSARDLLRDYSYEQYF. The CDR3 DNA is TGCAGTGCTAGAGATCTTTTACGGGACTACTCCTACGAGCAGTACTTC.

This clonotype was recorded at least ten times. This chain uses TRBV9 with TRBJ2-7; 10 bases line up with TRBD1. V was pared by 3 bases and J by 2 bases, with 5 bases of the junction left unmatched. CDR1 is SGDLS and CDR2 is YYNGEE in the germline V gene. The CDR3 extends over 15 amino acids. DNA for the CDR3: TGTGCCAGCAGCGCTTCCGGGACAGGGGCCTACGAGCAGTACTTC. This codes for CASSASGTGAYEQYF. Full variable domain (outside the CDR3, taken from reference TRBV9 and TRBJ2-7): DSGVTQTPKHLITATGQRVTLRCSPRSGDLSVYWYQQSLDQGLQFLIQYYNGEERAKGNILERFSAQQFPDLHSELNLSSLELGDSALYFCASSASGTGAYEQYFGPGTRLTVT.

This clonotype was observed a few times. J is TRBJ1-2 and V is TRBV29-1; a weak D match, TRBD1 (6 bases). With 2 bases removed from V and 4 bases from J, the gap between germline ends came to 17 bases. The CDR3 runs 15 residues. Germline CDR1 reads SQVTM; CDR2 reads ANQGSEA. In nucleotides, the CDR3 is TGCAGCGTTGAAAGGCCGGGCAGAGGGGGCTATGGCTACACCTTC. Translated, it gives CSVERPGRGGYGYTF.

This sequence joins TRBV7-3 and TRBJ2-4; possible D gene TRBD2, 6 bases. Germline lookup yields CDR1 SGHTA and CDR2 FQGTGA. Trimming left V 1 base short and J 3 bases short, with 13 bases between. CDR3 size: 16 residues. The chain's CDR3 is CASSLMGGVGKNIQYF. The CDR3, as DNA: TGTGCCAGCAGCTTAATGGGGGGAGTGGGCAAAAACATTCAGTACTTC. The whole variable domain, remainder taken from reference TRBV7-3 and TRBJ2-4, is GAGVSQTPSNKVTEKGKYVELRCDPISGHTALYWYRQSLGQGPEFLIYFQGTGAADDSGLPNDRFFAVRPEGSVSTLKIQRTERGDSAVYLCASSLMGGVGKNIQYFGAGTRLSVL.

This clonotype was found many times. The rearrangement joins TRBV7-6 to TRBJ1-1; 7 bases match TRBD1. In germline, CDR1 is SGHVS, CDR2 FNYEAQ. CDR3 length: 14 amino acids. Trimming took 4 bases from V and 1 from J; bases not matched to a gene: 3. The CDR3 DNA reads TGTGCCAGCAGCTCGGACAGGAAGAACACTGAAGCTTTCTTT. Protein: CASSSDRKNTEAFF.

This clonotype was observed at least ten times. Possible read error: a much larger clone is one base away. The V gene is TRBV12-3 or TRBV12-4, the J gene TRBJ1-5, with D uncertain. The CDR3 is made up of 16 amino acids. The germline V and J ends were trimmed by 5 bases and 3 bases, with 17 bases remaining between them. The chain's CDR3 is CASSPNSIGNNQPQHF. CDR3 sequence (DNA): TGTGCCAGCAGTCCGAATAGTATAGGGAACAATCAGCCCCAGCATTTT.

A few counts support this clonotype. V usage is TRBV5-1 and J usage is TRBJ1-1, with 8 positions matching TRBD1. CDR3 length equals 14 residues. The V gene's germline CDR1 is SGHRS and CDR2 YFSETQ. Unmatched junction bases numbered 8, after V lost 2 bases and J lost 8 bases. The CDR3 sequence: CASSFFPGGAEAFF. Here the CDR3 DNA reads TGCGCCAGCAGCTTCTTTCCAGGGGGCGCGGAAGCTTTCTTT.

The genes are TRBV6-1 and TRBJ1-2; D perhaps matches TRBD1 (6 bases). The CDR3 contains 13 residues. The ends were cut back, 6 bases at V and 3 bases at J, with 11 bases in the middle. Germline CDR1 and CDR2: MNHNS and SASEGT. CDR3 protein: CASSTGAYYGYTF. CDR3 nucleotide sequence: TGTGCCAGCAGCACGGGGGCTTACTATGGCTACACCTTC.

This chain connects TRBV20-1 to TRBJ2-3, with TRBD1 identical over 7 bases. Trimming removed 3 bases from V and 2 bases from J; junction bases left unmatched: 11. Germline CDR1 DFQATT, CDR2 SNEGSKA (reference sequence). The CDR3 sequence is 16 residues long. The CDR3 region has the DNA TGCAGTGCTAGCCAACTCCGACAGGGACCCACAGATACGCAGTATTTT. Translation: CSASQLRQGPTDTQYF.

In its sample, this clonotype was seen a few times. This CDR3 reads CASSHRHTAQETQYF. The DNA of the CDR3 is TGTGCCAGCTCTCACCGGCACACCGCCCAGGAGACCCAGTACTTC. V usage is TRBV27 and J usage is TRBJ2-5; D is ambiguous. Germline assignment: CDR1 MNHEY and CDR2 SMNVEV (reference sequence). V lost 8 bases and J lost 5, with 21 bases in between. This CDR3 contains 15 residues.

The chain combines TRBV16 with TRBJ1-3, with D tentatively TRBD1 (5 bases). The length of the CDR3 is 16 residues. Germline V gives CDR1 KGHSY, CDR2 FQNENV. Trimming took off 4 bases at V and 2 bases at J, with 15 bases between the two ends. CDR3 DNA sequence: TGTGCCAGCAGCCGCAGGGAGGGGCCTCCTGGAAACACCATATATTTT. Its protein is CASSRREGPPGNTIYF.

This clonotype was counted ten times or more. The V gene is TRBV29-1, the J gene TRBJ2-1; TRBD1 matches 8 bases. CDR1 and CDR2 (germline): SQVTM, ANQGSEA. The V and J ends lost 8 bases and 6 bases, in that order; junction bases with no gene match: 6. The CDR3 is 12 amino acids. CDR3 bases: TGCAGCTCAGGACAGGGAGGCAATGAGCAGTTCTTC. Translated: CSSGQGGNEQFF.

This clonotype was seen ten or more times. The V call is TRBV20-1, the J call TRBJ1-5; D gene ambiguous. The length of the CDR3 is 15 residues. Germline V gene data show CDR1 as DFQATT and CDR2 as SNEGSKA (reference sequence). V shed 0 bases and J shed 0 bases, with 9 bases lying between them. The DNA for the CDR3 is TGCAGTGCTAGAGATGGCTATTATAGCAATCAGCCCCAGCATTTT. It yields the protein CSARDGYYSNQPQHF.

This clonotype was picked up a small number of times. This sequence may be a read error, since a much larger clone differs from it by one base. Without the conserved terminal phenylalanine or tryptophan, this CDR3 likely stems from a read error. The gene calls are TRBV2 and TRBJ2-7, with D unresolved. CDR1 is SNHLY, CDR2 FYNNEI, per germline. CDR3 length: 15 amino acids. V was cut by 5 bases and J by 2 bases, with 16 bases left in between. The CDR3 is CASSLLGGRAYEQYL. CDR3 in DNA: TGTGCCAGCAGTTTGCTGGGCGGCCGCGCCTACGAGCAGTACCTC.

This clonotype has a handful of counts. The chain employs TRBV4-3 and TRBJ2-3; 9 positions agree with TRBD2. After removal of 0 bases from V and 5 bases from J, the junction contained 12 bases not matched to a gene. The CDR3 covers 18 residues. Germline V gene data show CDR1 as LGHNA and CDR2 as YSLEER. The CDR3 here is CASSQDKRLAASGDTQYF. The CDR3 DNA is TGCGCCAGCAGCCAAGATAAGAGACTAGCGGCTTCGGGAGATACGCAGTATTTT.

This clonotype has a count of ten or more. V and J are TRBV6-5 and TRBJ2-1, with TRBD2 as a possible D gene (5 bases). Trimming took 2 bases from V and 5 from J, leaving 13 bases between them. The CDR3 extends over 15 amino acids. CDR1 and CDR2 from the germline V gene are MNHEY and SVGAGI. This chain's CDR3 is CASSYRLDSDNEQFF. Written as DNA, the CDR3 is TGTGCCAGCAGTTACAGATTAGATAGCGACAATGAGCAGTTCTTC.

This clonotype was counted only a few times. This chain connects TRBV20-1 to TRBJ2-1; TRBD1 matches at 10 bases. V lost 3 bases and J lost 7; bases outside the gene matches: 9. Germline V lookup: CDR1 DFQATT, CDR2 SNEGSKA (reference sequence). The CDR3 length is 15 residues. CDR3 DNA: TGCAGTGCTAGTTCCGACAGGGGGCGCGGGAATGAGCAGTTCTTC. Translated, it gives CSASSDRGRGNEQFF.

The CDR3: CASKILISSSGNTIYF. CDR3 coding DNA: TGTGCCAGCAAGATTCTTATTAGTTCCAGTGGAAACACCATATATTTT. The gene calls are TRBV9 and TRBJ1-3, with D uncertain. With 6 bases removed from V and 3 bases from J, the gap between germline ends came to 19 bases. Germline assignment: CDR1 SGDLS and CDR2 YYNGEE. The CDR3 spans 16 residues.

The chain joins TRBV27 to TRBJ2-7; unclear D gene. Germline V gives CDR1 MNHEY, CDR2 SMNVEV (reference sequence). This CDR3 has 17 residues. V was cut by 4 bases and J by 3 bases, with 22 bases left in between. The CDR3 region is CASSSLRRSSYLYEQYF. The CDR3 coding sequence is TGTGCCAGCAGTTCCCTTCGGAGATCCAGCTACCTCTACGAGCAGTACTTC.

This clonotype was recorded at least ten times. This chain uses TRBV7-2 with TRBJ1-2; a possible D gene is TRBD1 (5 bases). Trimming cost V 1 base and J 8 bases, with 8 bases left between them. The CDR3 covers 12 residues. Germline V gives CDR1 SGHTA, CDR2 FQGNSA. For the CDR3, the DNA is TGTGCCAGCAGCTTAGTTGACAGCGGCTACACCTTC. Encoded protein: CASSLVDSGYTF.

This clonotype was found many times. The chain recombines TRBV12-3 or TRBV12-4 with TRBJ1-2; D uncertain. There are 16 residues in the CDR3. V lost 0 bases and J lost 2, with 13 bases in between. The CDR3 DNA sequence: TGTGCCAGCAGTTTAGCGCTACGGGGAACCAACTATGGCTACACCTTC. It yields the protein CASSLALRGTNYGYTF.

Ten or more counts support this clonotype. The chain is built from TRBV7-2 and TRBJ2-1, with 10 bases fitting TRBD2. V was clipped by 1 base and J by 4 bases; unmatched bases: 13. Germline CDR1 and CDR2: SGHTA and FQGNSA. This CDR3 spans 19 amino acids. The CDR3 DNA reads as TGTGCCAGCAGCTTAGGTTCGAGGCTAGCGGGAGCGATGTACAATGAGCAGTTCTTC. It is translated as CASSLGSRLAGAMYNEQFF.